This T cell receptor beta chain emerged from a study of beta chain features in type 1 diabetes. A heparinised blood draw that averaged about 110 mL was obtained once from each donor. Sorting that relied on CD45RO/CCR7/CD25/CD127/CD95/CD27 yielded CD4+ naive, central memory, regulatory and stem cell-like memory cells. Germline CDR1 reads LGHNA; CDR2 reads YNFKEQ. The V gene end was trimmed by 2 bases and the J gene end by 2 bases; junction bases not matched to a gene: 0. The CDR3 is 14 residues long. Isolated RNA was reverse transcribed in full, so expressed TCRB transcripts were sequenced. Data came from immunoSEQ multiplex PCR; TCRdb stores just in-frame clones and leaves some out. The table shows more than 95,000 clones, with roughly a sixth occurring only once. This clone was detected only a few times. As yet, its antigen is unknown. Study observations and caveats: Naive, central memory and regulatory TCRB repertoires appeared more similar among patients than healthy donors. When Type 1 diabetes patients were examined, their TCRB CDR3s proved moderately but significantly shorter in all four CD4+ subsets.

Sequencing input: central memory CD4+ T cells from blood. The TCR comes from a man aged 18 to 30 with type 1 diabetes. This chain uses TRBV4-2 with TRBJ2-3; 8 bases agree with TRBD1. CDR3 residues: CASSQQGATDTQYF. The CDR3 bases are TGTGCCAGCAGCCAACAGGGGGCCACAGATACGCAGTATTTT.